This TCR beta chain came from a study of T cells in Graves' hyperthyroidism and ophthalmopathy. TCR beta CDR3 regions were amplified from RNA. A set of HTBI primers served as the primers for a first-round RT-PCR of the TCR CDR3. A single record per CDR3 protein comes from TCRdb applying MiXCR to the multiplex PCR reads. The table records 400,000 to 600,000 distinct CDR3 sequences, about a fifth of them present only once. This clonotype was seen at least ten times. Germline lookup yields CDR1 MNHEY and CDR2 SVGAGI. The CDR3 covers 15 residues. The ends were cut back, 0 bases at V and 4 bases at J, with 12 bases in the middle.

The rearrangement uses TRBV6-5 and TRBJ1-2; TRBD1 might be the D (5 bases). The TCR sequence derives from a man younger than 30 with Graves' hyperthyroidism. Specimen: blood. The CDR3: CASSYSSGVPYGYTF. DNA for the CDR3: TGTGCCAGCAGTTACTCGTCGGGGGTCCCCTATGGCTACACCTTC.